This T cell receptor (beta chain) was identified in a study of shared clonotypes between healthy human individuals. There were only Caucasian adults among the donors, and all lived in Nashville, Tennessee. A word on this clone: No antigen is known for it.

Study results and caveats: The authors sampled blood alone, and tissue repertoires likely differ. Incomplete sequencing of sorted subsets was indicated by rarefaction despite large depth. Estimated richness values were generally larger in naive subsets than in memory subsets.

V gave up 7 bases and J gave up 0 bases, with 14 bases separating them. CDR1 and CDR2 (germline): SGHRS, YFSETQ. The CDR3 extends over 14 amino acids. Assay used: immunoSEQ multiplex PCR; TCRdb lists only in-frame clones, some missing. The repertoire holds millions of clones, with 85% to 95% as singletons. Sequencing input: naive CD4+ T cells sorted from blood. The subset: CD45RA+ positively selected. This chain links TRBV5-1 with TRBJ2-7; maybe TRBD2 (7 bases). This clonotype originated in a man between 18 and 29 years old in good health. The DNA of the CDR3 is TGCGCCAGCCGTCGGGGGGCCGACTCCTACGAGCAGTACTTC. Its translation is CASRRGADSYEQYF.